Detailed here is one T cell receptor (beta chain). Its antigen specificity is not known. Per-base qualities were not stored, and no clone one base away is much larger. This specimen belongs to a study of shared clonotypes between healthy human individuals (dated by TCRdb to the early 2020s). In the study overall: The cohort comprised a couple of women and a few men aged 18 to 49 years. Per donor, three plates each were used for CD4 naive and CD4 memory, two for CD8 naive, and one for CD8 memory. Between about 0.85 and 8.9 billion PBMCs per donor were obtained by leukapheresis. To estimate repertoire size and how much clonotype sharing occurs between individuals, the study deeply sequenced the blood TCR repertoires of roughly 5 healthy adults. To increase sequencing depth and limit assay-specific biases, different laboratories used diverse techniques to prepare libraries and sequence TCR repertoires.

Donors were healthy HIV-negative adults with no recently reported acute infections or vaccinations. Only Caucasian adults living in Nashville, Tennessee, USA were represented among the donors. Magnetic negative selection was used to enrich CD4+ T cells, after which naive cells were positively selected on CD45RA and the negative fraction became the memory subset. After blood collection by leukapheresis, PBMCs were isolated using Ficoll-Histopaque density gradient centrifugation and then cryopreserved in the vapor phase of liquid nitrogen. Purity and quantity of every magnetically sorted T cell population were checked by analytical flow cytometry. Genomic DNA was isolated from each sorted fraction and quantified by UV absorbance on a Nanodrop 2000c. What the research found in general, with its limitations: When a few donors were compared, the shared fraction of clonotypes was about 5.5% for naive CD4, around 4% for naive CD8, roughly 2.5% for memory CD4, and 0.35% to 0.4% for memory CD8. Only blood was sampled, and tissue TCR repertoires likely differ from those in blood. Based on pairwise subsampling, the degree of clonotype sharing among donors was expected to be affected by sequencing depth. Estimated clonotype richness was generally larger for naive than for memory subsets. Compared with non-shared clonotypes, clonotypes shared by all four sorted-subset donors had higher generation probabilities. The small number of donors limited the genetic and exposure-history diversity represented. Even with the large sequencing depth, rarefaction of the sorted-subset datasets indicated that sequencing was incomplete.

At the junction V is shortened by 6 bases and J by 4 bases; bases outside the gene matches: 16. Including the terminal cysteine and phenylalanine, the CDR3 comprises 17 residues. The kept DNA is CDR3 alone, 51 bases in frame from the first base. For CDR1 and CDR2, the germline V gene lists MDHEN and SYDVKM. TCR CDR3 regions were amplified from genomic DNA by multiplex PCR using the deep immunoSEQ assay. For each cell subset, the extracted genomic DNA was distributed evenly across all wells of several immunoSEQ 96-well plates, and each plate served as one replicate. For sorted subsets, about 210 ng of genomic DNA, equivalent to 30,000 or so T cell genomes, went into each replicate PCR. Purified libraries were measured with a Qubit 3.0 fluorometer, size-checked on a Bioanalyzer 2100, and measured again with the KAPA Library Quantification kit. Every immunoSEQ 96-well plate was sequenced on a dedicated single-read 150-cycle Illumina NextSeq 550 flow cell. As for how the authors treated the data: Because only junctional sequences without quality scores were contained in the immunoSEQ output, filtering matching that applied to full-length reads could not be performed. To assign V/J genes and CDR3, sequences were annotated against IMGT germline references using PyIR, a Python wrapper for IgBLAST v1.9. Any read was removed if the V/J assignment was weak (E-value above 1e-6), the CDR3 was missing, or the read contained stop codons, out-of-frame junctions, or ambiguous translated residues. V3J clonotypes were defined as sequences sharing an identical inferred V gene, J gene, and CDR3 amino acid sequence. Percentage overlap between repertoires was computed as shared unique clonotypes divided by the size of the smaller repertoire. RTK rarefaction, the Chao1 estimator, and Recon v2.1 estimates of unobserved clonotypes were used to assess repertoire richness. OLGA was used to compute generation probabilities for all TCRbeta clonotypes that the gDNA method yielded from several donors. TCRdb stores this immuneACCESS table with in-frame sequences only. Part of the clones is absent; in the studies checked, under half of the shortfall reflects unresolved V genes, and no reason is known for the rest. That table supplies the V and J calls and clone size; D and trimming were determined from the DNA. Recorded for this sample are about 700,000 clones; 74% of them occurred a single time. 1.5% to 2% of the sample rests with the top ten.

The sample comprised memory CD4+ T cells sorted from blood. What the cell subset or site label conveys for this sample: CD45RA-negative fraction. The receptor was derived from a woman aged 30 to 39 in good health. Recombination joined TRBV28 with TRBJ1-2, with 8 bases matching TRBD1. This receptor has the CDR3 CASSLTINIGTGYGYTF. The DNA sequence is TGTGCCAGCAGCCTTACTATCAATATCGGGACAGGCTATGGCTACACCTTC.